This T cell receptor (beta chain) emerged from a study of regulatory T cells in long-lasting Graves disease. V dropped 7 bases and J dropped 0 bases, with 13 bases sitting between them. Germline V CDR1 and CDR2: SNHLY, FYNNEI. The CDR3 loop spans 14 amino acids. The table lists this clonotype with many counts. Its antigen is still unknown. Study results and limitations: Persistent patients shared more public clonotypes (about 2,700) than newly diagnosed patients (966).

Arm-PCR with iRepertoire HTBI primers amplified the CDR3 regions for these TCR beta libraries. MiXCR was run by TCRdb on the multiplex PCR reads, yielding one entry per CDR3 protein. The repertoire consists of about half a million distinct CDR3 sequences, with about 11% occurring once and the leading ten covering over 7%. This sample's time point: newly diagnosed GD, antithyroid drugs for less than 3 months. Isolated PBMC RNA provided the starting material for the TCR library. The data were also submitted as part of a second study, on T cells in Graves' hyperthyroidism and ophthalmopathy. This second study notes: Newly diagnosed hyperthyroidism, duration under 2 months, in patients aged 18 to 65. Reasons for excluding patients were uncontrolled infection, other autoimmune disease, pregnancy or lactation. Orbital computed tomography, thyroid ultrasound, serum thyroxine and TRAb, and clinical symptoms together informed the diagnoses.

The chain joins TRBV2 to TRBJ2-7; weak D call: TRBD1 (5 bases). The sample consisted of peripheral blood mononuclear cells (PBMCs), taken at new diagnosis, from a patient treated with antithyroid drugs. This TCR was recovered from a woman between 25 and 40 years old with Graves disease. The chain's CDR3 is CASKGQVNSYEQYF. In nucleotides, the CDR3 is TGTGCCAGCAAGGGGCAGGTGAACTCCTACGAGCAGTACTTC.